This T cell receptor beta chain was found in a study of cytomegalovirus exposure and HLA in healthy donors (dated 2017 in TCRdb). About the investigation overall: According to a later analysis, the roughly 120 validation repertoires were produced on the same platform as the roughly 600 repertoires of the first cohort. The aim of the study was to test whether cataloging public T cell receptors could identify signatures of past pathogen exposure. Along with the roughly 610-subject first cohort, a separate validation cohort of around 120 different subjects was used. The study combined high-throughput TCR immunosequencing, statistical association of individual TCRs with disease status, and machine learning to predict cytomegalovirus infection status.

The paper as a whole reports these results and caveats: All 120 or so repertoires were used to score co-occurrence in the validation cohort in a later analysis, because that analysis had no HLA typing for the cohort. Subsequent analysis determined that TCRs grouped into clusters in the first cohort also showed a tendency toward co-occurrence across the 120 or so validation repertoires, and 94% of cluster scores exceeded 0. In vitro tests confirmed that three of the cytomegalovirus-associated TCR beta chains recognize cytomegalovirus antigens. Across donors, most TCR sequences were observed very rarely, whereas some public TCRs were present in many individuals. A total of 150 to 200 TCR beta chains were listed by the study as associated with cytomegalovirus. The authors suggested that the approach could potentially be generalized to other disease states and immunological phenotypes. The classifier was reported to diagnose cytomegalovirus status with high specificity and sensitivity in both the original and validation cohorts.

Receptor libraries were prepared by the immunoSEQ multiplex PCR assay. The source study handled its data this way. A statistical classification framework was developed to diagnose cytomegalovirus status using the catalog of TCR beta chain sequences. TCRdb stores this immuneACCESS table with in-frame sequences only. Part of the clones is absent; in the studies checked, under half of the shortfall reflects unresolved V genes, and no reason is known for the rest. D and trimming were read from the DNA, whereas the V and J calls and clone size are those reported in that table. This sample has over 85,000 clones in its table, and approximately 90% of those were observed once. Over 1.3% of the sample rests with the top ten. Notes on this clone: The clone's antigen remains unknown. No qualities accompany the bases; no much larger clone lies one base away.

Separate from the approximately 670-subject first cohort, the validation cohort of about 110 subjects was the group to which the donors belonged. V loses 0 bases, J loses 1 base, and the germline ends lie 12 bases apart. For CDR1 and CDR2, the germline V gene lists MNHEY and SVGAGI. Measured from the cysteine to the phenylalanine, the CDR3 is 16 residues long. The read is trimmed to its CDR3 DNA, 48 bases read in frame from base 1. What was sequenced was PBMCs. This clonotype was sampled from a woman under 40 in good health and CMV-seropositive. The rearranged segments are TRBV6-5 and TRBJ1-1; the D gene remains uncertain. The sequence in DNA is TGTGCCAGCAGTTACTCGGTCGGTCTCCCGAACACTGAAGCTTTCTTT. It translates as CASSYSVGLPNTEAFF.